This T cell receptor (beta chain) was observed in a study of OX40 agonist ivuxolimab in advanced cancers. Study-wide context: One patient with hepatocellular carcinoma and two with cutaneous melanoma, three in all, had partial responses.

Germline CDR1 reads SNHLY; CDR2 reads FYNNEI. V lost 8 bases and J 4 bases, leaving 11 bases between the germline ends. The CDR3 contains 12 residues. This table comes from immunoSEQ multiplex PCR, and its TCRdb copy is limited to in-frame clones, with some not included. The sample lists 72,000 or so clones, more than 65% occurring once. Blood got drawn at baseline, again on cycle 4 day 1, and then on cycle 7 day 1. This clone was counted between two and nine times. Antigen: not known. Study-level points and caveats: Several nonresponders also turned out to have low normalized T-cell clonal expansion. Antigen specificity of clonally expanded peripheral T cells was not established.

The chain employs TRBV2 and TRBJ1-1, with D unclear. The sequence came from an adult with an advanced solid tumor such as melanoma, head and neck, liver or kidney cancer. Sequencing used CD4+ or CD8+ T cells sorted from blood, obtained in a trial of the OX40 agonist ivuxolimab. The CDR3 region has the DNA TGTGCCAGCGGGAGGACGGTCACTGAAGCTTTCTTT. Its protein is CASGRTVTEAFF. Full variable domain (remainder filled in from reference TRBV2 and TRBJ1-1): EPEVTQTPSHQVTQMGQEVILRCVPISNHLYFYWYRQILGQKVEFLVSFYNNEISEKSEIFDDQFSVERPDGSNFTLKIRSTKLEDSAMYFCASGRTVTEAFFGQGTRLTVV.